The clone carrying this T cell receptor beta chain showed up many times. The antigen remains undetermined. The data belong to a study of T cells after yellow fever vaccination. Study observations and caveats: Post-booster repertoires again held most primary-vaccination clones (approximately 96% CD4, approximately 90% CD8).

UMIs were added to TCR cDNA along with a universal primer site when it was made by 5'RACE template switching. TCRdb called the 5' RACE reads again in MiXCR, with one record for every CDR3 protein. The sample has approximately 150,000 distinct CDR3 sequences, 7% to 10% seen once. The origin of this receptor is a man aged 18 to 35 who received the YFV17D yellow fever vaccine. Sequenced here: CD8+ T cells sorted from PBMCs, sampled 45 days after the yellow fever booster vaccination.

The CDR3 spells CASSLQSNQPQHF. CDR3 DNA sequence: TGTGCCAGCAGTCTACAGAGTAATCAGCCCCAGCATTTT. The chain carries TRBV27 and TRBJ1-5; no definite D call. This CDR3 comprises 13 residues. The germline gives CDR1 MNHEY, CDR2 SMNVEV (reference sequence). The V gene lost 5 bases and the J gene lost 4 bases, with 9 bases spanning the gap.